Below, 25 T cell receptor beta chains from the same sample are listed, as sequenced in a study of Ad26.COV2.S vaccination and SARS-CoV-2 variants. Treatment defined: roughly 18 received Ad26.COV2.S at low or high dose, single or two shots; about 5 received placebo; per-sample allocation not given. Day 63 after the first injection of vaccine or placebo was the sampling time. Repertoires were generated with immunoSEQ multiplex PCR, while TCRdb's copy carries only in-frame clones and drops some. The table includes 410,000 or so clones, around nine tenths detected once. This material consisted of peripheral blood, taken in a trial of Ad26.COV2.S vaccine versus placebo. Every receptor here comes from a person aged 18 to 65 who received the Ad26.COV2.S COVID-19 vaccine or a placebo.

V and J are TRBV5-1 and TRBJ1-5; maybe TRBD1 (5 bases). Germline V gene lookup returns CDR1 SGHRS and CDR2 YFSETQ. Trimming pared 0 bases from V and 8 bases from J, leaving 9 bases between. CDR3 length equals 13 residues. The CDR3 bases are TGCGCCAGCAGCTTGGCAGGGTGGGAGCCCCAGCATTTT. Translated, it gives CASSLAGWEPQHF.

J is TRBJ2-7 and V is TRBV7-9; 9 bases fit TRBD2. Trimming cost V 1 base and J 2 bases; bases outside gene matches: 12. Germline values: CDR1 SEHNR, CDR2 FQNEAQ (reference sequence). This CDR3 has 18 amino acids. CDR3 loop: CASSLDGSGRSGAYEQYF. DNA of the CDR3: TGTGCCAGCAGCTTAGATGGTAGCGGGAGATCCGGGGCCTACGAGCAGTACTTC.

The V call is TRBV9, the J call TRBJ2-3; D uncertain. V was clipped by 0 bases and J by 4 bases, with 12 bases between them. Germline CDR1 and CDR2: SGDLS and YYNGEE. The CDR3 covers 15 residues. In DNA form, the CDR3 reads TGTGCCAGCAGCGTAGGGTTGTCTCGTGCAGATACGCAGTATTTT. This gives the protein CASSVGLSRADTQYF.

This chain uses TRBV2 with TRBJ2-7, with TRBD2 identical over 8 bases. Losses at the gene ends were 10 bases for V and 7 bases for J; bases not matched to a gene: 15. The CDR3 sequence is 14 residues long. Germline V gives CDR1 SNHLY, CDR2 FYNNEI. The CDR3 protein is CATNIGRASWEQYF. The CDR3, as DNA: TGTGCCACCAACATCGGGAGGGCCTCGTGGGAGCAGTACTTC. The full variable domain, in which reference TRBV2 and TRBJ2-7 provide the parts outside the CDR3, is EPEVTQTPSHQVTQMGQEVILRCVPISNHLYFYWYRQILGQKVEFLVSFYNNEISEKSEIFDDQFSVERPDGSNFTLKIRSTKLEDSAMYFCATNIGRASWEQYFGPGTRLTVT.

The chain couples TRBV5-1 to TRBJ1-6; 8 bases line up with TRBD1. The length of the CDR3 is 21 residues. Germline lookup yields CDR1 SGHRS and CDR2 YFSETQ. V trimming: 2 bases; J trimming: 6 bases; junction bases outside the gene matches: 22. For the CDR3, the DNA is TGCGCCAGCAGCTTTTTTTTATCAGGACAGGGATCTGAGAAAATTAATTCACCCCTCCACTTT. Translated: CASSFFLSGQGSEKINSPLHF.

The rearrangement joins TRBV10-3 to TRBJ1-3; D remains ambiguous. V was cut by 2 bases and J by 4 bases, with 3 bases left in between. This CDR3 has 12 residues. The germline V gene has CDR1 ENHRY and CDR2 SYGVKD. DNA of the CDR3: TGTGCCATCAGTGAGAAGGGAAACACCATATATTTT. This encodes CAISEKGNTIYF.

The chain joins TRBV18 to TRBJ1-1; unclear D gene. The CDR3 contains 12 residues. Trimming stripped 2 bases from V and 6 bases from J, with 7 bases between. CDR1 is KGHSH and CDR2 is LQKENI in the germline V gene. This chain's CDR3 is CASSPIWAEAFF. The DNA for the CDR3 is TGTGCCAGCTCACCAATTTGGGCTGAAGCTTTCTTT.

The chain combines TRBV4-1 with TRBJ1-4; D gene unclear. Germline V lookup: CDR1 MGHRA, CDR2 YSYEKL. V lost 1 base and J 8 bases, leaving 11 bases between the germline ends. This CDR3 spans 14 amino acids. The CDR3, as DNA: TGCGCCAGCAGCCAAGTTTCATGGGAAGAAAAACTGTTTTTT. Translated: CASSQVSWEEKLFF.

The chain is built from TRBV5-6 and TRBJ2-1; 8 bases map to TRBD2. V dropped 2 bases and J dropped 9; count of bases not matched to a gene: 10. The CDR3 loop spans 15 amino acids. CDR1 is SGHDT, CDR2 YYEEEE, per germline. The CDR3 DNA sequence: TGTGCCAGCAGCTTTTACACGGGAGGGCCTGGTGAGCAGTTCTTC. Its translation: CASSFYTGGPGEQFF.

CDR3 nucleotide sequence: TGTGCCTGGAGTGTTACAGGGGTAGAGACCCAGTACTTC. Protein product: CAWSVTGVETQYF. This chain connects TRBV30 to TRBJ2-5, with 7 bases identical to TRBD1. Per the germline V gene, CDR1 is GTSNPN and CDR2 is SVGIG (reference sequence). The CDR3 runs 13 residues. V dropped 0 bases and J dropped 4; count of bases not matched to a gene: 2.

The chain couples TRBV6-4 to TRBJ2-1; D is ambiguous. Trimming removed 8 bases at V and 8 bases at J, with 10 bases between. CDR3 length: 11 amino acids. Looked up from germline, CDR1 is MRHNA and CDR2 is SNTAGT. CDR3 region: CASVGIHEQFF. The CDR3 coding sequence is TGTGCCAGCGTAGGGATCCATGAGCAGTTCTTC.

V is TRBV30 and J is TRBJ2-7, with D tentatively TRBD2 (6 bases). The CDR3 runs 14 residues. Per the germline V gene, CDR1 is GTSNPN and CDR2 is SVGIG (reference sequence). Trimming took 0 bases from V and 7 from J, leaving 16 bases between them. CDR3 sequence: CAWSVVAGKMEQYF. As DNA, the CDR3 is TGTGCCTGGAGTGTAGTGGCGGGAAAAATGGAGCAGTACTTC.

The chain uses TRBV6-6 and TRBJ1-1; no clear D. Germline lookup yields CDR1 MNHNY and CDR2 SVGAGI (reference sequence). This CDR3 region has 13 residues. The V and J ends lost 7 bases and 1 base respectively, with 10 bases between them. The CDR3 DNA reads TGTGCCAGCATCTTGATGGGGAACACTGAAGCTTTCTTT. Translation: CASILMGNTEAFF.

The rearrangement links TRBV7-9 to TRBJ2-7, with D perhaps matching TRBD1 or TRBD2 (5 bases each). The CDR3 is made up of 13 amino acids. Trimming took off 6 bases at V and 4 bases at J, with 13 bases between the two ends. CDR1 is SEHNR, CDR2 FQNEAQ, per germline (reference sequence). CDR3 sequence (DNA): TGTGCCAGCAGTCGGGGCAGGTATTACGAGCAGTACTTC. It specifies CASSRGRYYEQYF.

This chain uses TRBV5-1 with TRBJ2-1; 11 bases line up with TRBD2. Germline V gene sequence: CDR1 SGHRS, CDR2 YFSETQ. Trimming at V came to 4 bases and at J to 7 bases, leaving 4 bases not matched to a gene. CDR3 size: 14 residues. For the CDR3, the DNA is TGCGCCAGCAGCCTTAGCGGGAGGGTTAATGAGCAGTTCTTC. Protein product: CASSLSGRVNEQFF.

The chain employs TRBV19 and TRBJ2-3; TRBD2 matches at 7 bases. CDR1 and CDR2 (germline): LNHDA, SQIVND (reference sequence). CDR3 size: 16 residues. Losses at the gene ends were 3 bases for V and 1 base for J; bases not matched to a gene: 7. In nucleotides, the CDR3 is TGTGCCAGTAGTATTTTGCCGACTAGCCGCACAGATACGCAGTATTTT. Translating it yields CASSILPTSRTDTQYF.

The chain couples TRBV9 to TRBJ2-1; 10 bases map to TRBD2. This CDR3 is built from 14 residues. The V segment lost 0 bases and the J segment 8 bases; nucleotides outside the gene matches: 2. Germline V gene sequence: CDR1 SGDLS, CDR2 YYNGEE. The DNA for the CDR3 is TGTGCCAGCAGCGTAGGGCTAGCGGGAGATGAGCAGTTCTTC. Its translation: CASSVGLAGDEQFF. Supplemented by reference TRBV9 and TRBJ2-1, the full variable domain reads DSGVTQTPKHLITATGQRVTLRCSPRSGDLSVYWYQQSLDQGLQFLIQYYNGEERAKGNILERFSAQQFPDLHSELNLSSLELGDSALYFCASSVGLAGDEQFFGPGTRLTVL.

The genes are TRBV5-4 and TRBJ2-1; no clear D gene. V lost 4 bases and J lost 8, with 16 bases in between. Germline-derived CDR1 and CDR2 are SGHNT and YYREEE (reference sequence). This CDR3 comprises 14 residues. This chain's CDR3 is CASSLGQLGDEQFF. CDR3 coding DNA: TGTGCCAGCAGCCTGGGCCAGTTGGGTGATGAGCAGTTCTTC.

Concerning this clone itself: This specimen includes other DNA sequences encoding the same CDR3. The V call is TRBV4-3, the J call TRBJ2-1; 11 nucleotides match TRBD2. The V and J ends lost 0 bases and 4 bases, in that order; junction bases with no gene match: 2. This CDR3 region has 16 residues. Germline loops: CDR1 LGHNA, CDR2 YSLEER. The CDR3 sequence is CASSQDLAGGYNEQFF. In nucleotides, the CDR3 is TGCGCCAGCAGCCAAGACCTAGCGGGAGGTTACAATGAGCAGTTCTTC.

The rearrangement joins TRBV6-2 or TRBV6-3 to TRBJ2-7; D remains ambiguous. The CDR3 totals 17 residues. Germline CDR1 and CDR2: MNHEY and SVGEGT. Trimming cost V 0 bases and J 2 bases, with 17 bases left between them. The CDR3 DNA reads TGTGCCAGCAGTTACTCGGTGCTGGGCTCCACGACCTACGAGCAGTACTTC. It translates to CASSYSVLGSTTYEQYF.

As regards this clone: The same CDR3 also results from other DNA sequences found in this sample. CDR3 in amino acids: CATSETSGSSYNEQFF. The CDR3 DNA sequence: TGTGCCACCAGTGAAACTAGCGGGAGTTCCTACAATGAGCAGTTCTTC. This chain connects TRBV24-1 to TRBJ2-1, with 11 nucleotides matching TRBD2. Trimming at V came to 4 bases and at J to 1 base, leaving 2 bases not matched to a gene. Germline CDR1 reads KGHDR; CDR2 reads SFDVKD. This CDR3 region has 16 residues.

The rearrangement joins TRBV27 to TRBJ2-2, with no clear D. The V end lost 2 bases, the J end lost 6 bases, and 7 bases lay between the germline ends. CDR3 length equals 13 residues. Germline V CDR1 and CDR2: MNHEY, SMNVEV (reference sequence). CDR3 region: CASSLRDAGELFF. In nucleotides, the CDR3 is TGTGCCAGCAGTTTAAGAGACGCCGGGGAGCTGTTTTTT.

The chain joins TRBV27 to TRBJ2-7, with 7 positions matching TRBD2. The CDR3 has 15 residues. V lost 7 bases to trimming and J lost 0 bases; unmatched junction nucleotides: 9. Germline V lookup: CDR1 MNHEY, CDR2 SMNVEV (reference sequence). The CDR3 DNA reads TGTGCCAGCACCCCTAGCGGAATCAGCTCCTACGAGCAGTACTTC. The encoded protein is CASTPSGISSYEQYF.

V usage is TRBV2 and J usage is TRBJ2-7; D is possibly TRBD1 or TRBD2 (5 bases each). V was trimmed by 1 base and J by 4 bases, leaving 11 bases between them. This CDR3 has 14 amino acids. Per the germline V gene, CDR1 is SNHLY and CDR2 is FYNNEI. The DNA of the CDR3 is TGTGCCAGCAGTGAAGGTGGGACGCGGTACGAGCAGTACTTC. Translation gives CASSEGGTRYEQYF.

The V call is TRBV11-2, the J call TRBJ2-1; TRBD2 matches 7 bases. V was pared by 3 bases and J by 6 bases, with 20 bases of the junction left unmatched. Germline loops: CDR1 SGHAT, CDR2 FQNNGV. The CDR3 has 19 residues. The CDR3 DNA sequence: TGTGCCAGCAGCTTGGGTCGTGGGCTAGCGGAATATAACCCCAATGAGCAGTTCTTC. Encoded protein: CASSLGRGLAEYNPNEQFF. The full variable domain, with the rest looked up from reference TRBV11-2 and TRBJ2-1, is EAGVAQSPRYKIIEKRQSVAFWCNPISGHATLYWYQQILGQGPKLLIQFQNNGVVDDSQLPKDRFSAERLKGVDSTLKIQPAKLEDSAVYLCASSLGRGLAEYNPNEQFFGPGTRLTVL.